The T cell receptor beta chain described here comes from a study of blood T cell repertoires in COVID-19. Study in general: Samples came from the United States, Italy and Spain, spanning acute and convalescent COVID-19. T cells, B-cell-depleted T cells, or PBMCs provided the cDNA or gDNA that served as material.

In the authors' workflow: Counts of nucleated cells, estimated from reference gene primer amplification, were obtained. The table came from immunoSEQ multiplex PCR; TCRdb's copy has only in-frame clones and leaves some out. For V, J and clone size, that table is used; D and trimming come from the DNA. The sample consists of around 150,000 clones, 80% to 90% of them appearing once. Per the germline V gene, CDR1 is MGHRA and CDR2 is YSYEKL. The CDR3 is made up of 12 amino acids. V gave up 1 base and J gave up 4 bases, with 2 bases separating them. This clonotype was sampled from a man aged 55 to 70 with acute or convalescent COVID-19. The rearrangement links TRBV4-1 to TRBJ1-5; the D is unclear. Sequenced: peripheral blood. The CDR3 sequence: CASSQVNQPQHF. In DNA, the CDR3 is TGCGCCAGCAGCCAAGTAAATCAGCCCCAGCATTTT.